Below are 10 T cell receptor beta chains sequenced from a single sample in a study of beta chain features in type 1 diabetes. As every portion of the isolated RNA was reverse transcribed, the sequencing read expressed TCRB transcripts. Repertoires were generated with immunoSEQ multiplex PCR, while TCRdb's copy carries only in-frame clones and drops some. Among around 250,000 clones, about 63% were seen once, and the ten largest hold 0.053%. Specimen: naive CD4+ T cells from blood. The receptors were gathered from a man between 25 and 39 years old in good health.

The V call is TRBV25-1, the J call TRBJ2-1, with unresolved D. With 10 bases removed from V and 4 bases from J, the gap between germline ends came to 8 bases. The CDR3 loop spans 11 amino acids. CDR1 and CDR2 (germline): MGHDK, SYGVNS. In nucleotides, the CDR3 is TGTGCCACCGAGGTTTACAATGAGCAGTTCTTC. Its translation is CATEVYNEQFF.

This chain joins TRBV27 and TRBJ2-7; 10 bases map to TRBD1. Trimming took 8 bases from V and 4 from J; bases not matched to a gene: 8. The CDR3 runs to 14 residues. The germline V gene encodes CDR1 MNHEY and CDR2 SMNVEV (reference sequence). CDR3 sequence (DNA): TGTGCCAGCGGAACGGGACAGGGGTTATACGAGCAGTACTTC. Its protein product is CASGTGQGLYEQYF.

The chain carries TRBV9 and TRBJ2-7; D remains unclear. The V end lost 0 bases, the J end lost 6 bases, and 16 bases lay between the germline ends. Germline CDR1 reads SGDLS; CDR2 reads YYNGEE. This CDR3 has 15 amino acids. The CDR3 loop reads CASSVAPLTESEQYF. The CDR3 region has the DNA TGTGCCAGCAGCGTAGCTCCCCTAACGGAGTCCGAGCAGTACTTC.

This chain connects TRBV27 to TRBJ2-1; 8 nucleotides match TRBD2. Looked up from germline, CDR1 is MNHEY and CDR2 is SMNVEV (reference sequence). The J segment lost 4 bases and the V segment lost 5 bases, leaving 4 bases of the junction unmatched. There are 14 residues in the CDR3. The CDR3 DNA sequence: TGTGCCAGCAGTCGAGCGGGAGAGTACAATGAGCAGTTCTTC. As protein: CASSRAGEYNEQFF.

V is TRBV10-3 and J is TRBJ2-1; D is perhaps TRBD1 (5 bases). The germline CDR1 and CDR2 sequences are ENHRY and SYGVKD. V lost 6 bases and J 8 bases, leaving 14 bases between the germline ends. CDR3 length equals 13 residues. The CDR3 sequence is CAISRVSQDEQFF. CDR3 bases: TGTGCCATCAGCAGGGTGAGTCAGGATGAGCAGTTCTTC.

The chain uses TRBV10-3 and TRBJ1-2; no clear D. There are 13 residues in the CDR3. V lost 3 bases, J lost 5 bases, and 10 bases lay in between. Germline CDR1 ENHRY, CDR2 SYGVKD. The CDR3 DNA sequence: TGTGCCATCAGTGATACTCTCCCTTATGGCTACACCTTC. Translation gives CAISDTLPYGYTF.

This clone has more than one count but fewer than ten. The chain employs TRBV30 and TRBJ2-5; 8 nucleotides align to TRBD2. The germline V gene encodes CDR1 GTSNPN and CDR2 SVGIG (reference sequence). The CDR3 covers 12 residues. Here the CDR3 reads CSAGDRQETQYF. Here the CDR3 DNA reads TGTTCAGCGGGGGACCGCCAAGAGACCCAGTACTTC. Drawing the rest from reference TRBV30 and TRBJ2-5, the complete variable domain is SQTIHQWPATLVQPVGSPLSLECTVEGTSNPNLYWYRQAAGRGLQLLFYSVGIGQISSEVPQNLSASRPQDRQFILSSKKLLLSDSGFYLCSAGDRQETQYFGPGTRLLVL.

The CDR3: CASRDQGAGDNNEQFF. CDR3 bases: TGTGCCAGTAGGGATCAGGGAGCGGGGGACAACAATGAGCAGTTCTTC. The genes are TRBV19 and TRBJ2-1; TRBD2 matches 8 bases. Germline V CDR1 and CDR2: LNHDA, SQIVND (reference sequence). This CDR3 spans 16 amino acids. The ends lost 6 bases at V and 5 bases at J; junction bases unmatched: 12. Looking up the rest from reference TRBV19 and TRBJ2-1 gives the full variable domain: DGGITQSPKYLFRKEGQNVTLSCEQNLNHDAMYWYRQDPGQGLRLIYYSQIVNDFQKGDIAEGYSVSREKKESFPLTVTSAQKNPTAFYLCASRDQGAGDNNEQFFGPGTRLTVL.

The chain carries TRBV7-2 and TRBJ2-7, with D perhaps matching TRBD1 or TRBD2 (6 bases each). Trimming removed 5 bases from V and 2 bases from J, with 16 bases in between. This CDR3 has 15 amino acids. Germline CDR1 and CDR2: SGHTA and FQGNSA. The CDR3 protein is CASSNRRGTTYEQYF. The CDR3 nucleotides are TGTGCCAGCAGCAACCGGAGGGGGACCACCTACGAGCAGTACTTC.

J is TRBJ2-1 and V is TRBV7-2; TRBD2 agrees at 9 bases. J was trimmed by 9 bases and V by 1 base; bases with no gene match: 10. Germline V CDR1 and CDR2: SGHTA, FQGNSA. The CDR3 consists of 16 residues. CDR3 nucleotide sequence: TGTGCCAGCAGCTTAGTTCCGGTAGCGGGAGCGTCTGAGCAGTTCTTC. The encoded protein is CASSLVPVAGASEQFF. Full variable domain (remainder filled in from reference TRBV7-2 and TRBJ2-1): GAGVSQSPSNKVTEKGKDVELRCDPISGHTALYWYRQSLGQGLEFLIYFQGNSAPDKSGLPSDRFSAERTGGSVSTLTIQRTQQEDSAVYLCASSLVPVAGASEQFFGPGTRLTVL.